One sample yielded the 6 T cell receptor beta chains listed below, sequenced in a study of T cell responses to AZD1222 COVID-19 vaccine. Profiled with immunoSEQ multiplex PCR; TCRdb holds only in-frame clones, not every one. Among tens of thousands of clones, roughly 88% were seen once, and the ten largest hold 15% to 20%. Sample: peripheral blood, taken on day 0 of AZD1222 vaccination. These receptors were collected from an adult in good health.

The chain uses TRBV6-2 or TRBV6-3 and TRBJ2-7, with D unclear. The CDR3 sequence is 12 residues long. Trimming left V 3 bases short and J 0 bases short, with 3 bases between. Germline V gene sequence: CDR1 MNHEY, CDR2 SVGEGT. CDR3: CASSYSSYEQYF. The CDR3 DNA reads as TGTGCCAGCAGTTATAGCTCCTACGAGCAGTACTTC.

The chain carries TRBV13 and TRBJ2-1; 14 positions match TRBD2. Trimming at V came to 5 bases and at J to 4 bases, leaving 4 bases not matched to a gene. Per the germline V gene, CDR1 is PRHDT and CDR2 is FYEKMQ (reference sequence). This CDR3 region has 16 residues. This chain's CDR3 is CASSHRTSGGYNEQFF. CDR3 bases: TGTGCCAGCAGCCATAGGACTAGCGGGGGGTACAATGAGCAGTTCTTC.

Only a few counts were recorded for this clone. The V call is TRBV1, the J call TRBJ2-1; the table's D call, TRBD2, was not checked against the DNA. TRBV1 is noted as a pseudogene. CDR3 size: 14 residues. CDR3 loop: CTSSQDSGGNEQFF. In nucleotides, the CDR3 is TGCACCAGCAGCCAAGATAGCGGGGGGAATGAGCAGTTCTTC.

CDR3 nucleotides: TGTGCCAGCAGCCGTCGGTTGGATGGCTACACCTTC. It yields the protein CASSRRLDGYTF. The chain links TRBV7-2 to TRBJ1-2; D call uncertain. Germline V gene lookup returns CDR1 SGHTA and CDR2 FQGNSA. This CDR3 is 12 amino acids long. V shed 5 bases and J shed 6 bases, with 10 bases lying between them.

The rearrangement uses TRBV6-6 and TRBJ1-2; D is unresolved. Germline V gene data show CDR1 as MNHNY and CDR2 as SVGAGI (reference sequence). The CDR3 extends over 13 amino acids. V lost 5 bases and J 7 bases, leaving 14 bases between the germline ends. CDR3 residues: CASSPRTEGGYTF. The CDR3 region has the DNA TGTGCCAGCAGTCCAAGGACTGAGGGTGGCTACACCTTC.

This clone was counted between two and nine times. The rearrangement links TRBV14 to TRBJ2-7; D call uncertain. The CDR3 totals 15 residues. Per the germline V gene, CDR1 is SGHDN and CDR2 is FVKESK. V was shortened by 2 bases and J by 2 bases, with 13 bases between the two germline ends. CDR3 nucleotide sequence: TGTGCCAGCAGCCAATGGGGAACCCCGACCTACGAGCAGTACTTC. Amino acid sequence: CASSQWGTPTYEQYF.